Following are 28 T cell receptor beta chains from one sample sequenced in a study of human T cells and chemical hapten exposure. TCRdb called the RACE reads again in MiXCR, with one record for every CDR3 protein. The data contain 150,000 to 200,000 distinct CDR3 sequences, about 22% of them singletons. Time point reported: patch test 3, about 24 weeks after DPC sensitization. Sample treatment: therapeutic diphenylcyclopropenone sensitization with weekly scalp DPC. The specimen comprised whole blood, sampled in connection with sensitization to the hapten diphenylcyclopropenone (DPC). These receptor sequences come from a woman aged 40-49 years with alopecia areata. Some clones in this sample may be carry-over from other donors' samples.

The rearrangement joins TRBV18 to TRBJ2-7, with a possible D match to TRBD2 (5 bases). Trimming shortened V by 0 bases and J by 5 bases, and 11 bases separated the two germline ends. The V gene's germline CDR1 is KGHSH and CDR2 LQKENI. CDR3 size: 14 residues. CDR3 sequence (DNA): TGTGCCAGCTCACCACCGAACGGAGGAAACGAGCAGTACTTC. Residues: CASSPPNGGNEQYF. The entire variable domain, with the rest obtained from reference TRBV18 and TRBJ2-7, is as follows: NAGVMQNPRHLVRRRGQEARLRCSPMKGHSHVYWYRQLPEEGLKFMVYLQKENIIDESGMPKERFSAEFPKEGPSILRIQQVVRGDSAAYFCASSPPNGGNEQYFGPGTRLTVT.

In this sample, this clonotype turned up a few times. This rearrangement joins TRBV29-1 to TRBJ2-3; 10 bases line up with TRBD2. The CDR3 is made up of 16 amino acids. Germline CDR1 SQVTM, CDR2 ANQGSEA. Unmatched junction bases numbered 11, after V lost 4 bases and J lost 4 bases. In DNA, the CDR3 is TGCAGCGTTGGAGGGGGACTAGCGACAGGCGCAGATACGCAGTATTTT. This translates into CSVGGGLATGADTQYF.

V gene TRBV11-2 combines with J gene TRBJ2-1; D perhaps matches TRBD2 (6 bases). CDR1 and CDR2 (germline): SGHAT, FQNNGV. This CDR3 has 14 amino acids. V lost 8 bases and J 4 bases, leaving 15 bases between the germline ends. DNA for the CDR3: TGTGCCAGCGGTCTTAGCGGAGAATACAATGAGCAGTTCTTC. It translates to CASGLSGEYNEQFF.

This clonotype has just a few counts. Here the CDR3 reads CASSSRTVLGTEAFF. The CDR3 nucleotides read TGTGCCAGCAGTTCCCGGACAGTTTTAGGCACTGAAGCTTTCTTT. The chain recombines TRBV28 with TRBJ1-1; D is possibly TRBD1 (6 bases). This CDR3 is built from 15 residues. CDR1 is MDHEN, CDR2 SYDVKM, per germline. V lost 4 bases to trimming and J lost 4 bases, with 16 bases between them.

Only a few counts were recorded for this clonotype. The rearrangement uses TRBV28 and TRBJ2-7; D gene uncertain. V shed 6 bases and J shed 7 bases, with 16 bases lying between them. The CDR3 has 13 amino acids. In germline, CDR1 is MDHEN, CDR2 SYDVKM. The CDR3 loop reads CASRTSGMGEQYF. The CDR3 bases are TGTGCCAGCAGGACGTCAGGCATGGGGGAGCAGTACTTC.

CDR3 nucleotides: TGTGCCAGCAGTTATGGGACAGGGACCTACAATGAGCAGTTCTTC. Residues: CASSYGTGTYNEQFF. The J gene is TRBJ2-1, the V gene TRBV6-5, with 9 bases identical to TRBD1. V shed 3 bases, J shed 2 bases, and the junction held 2 bases outside the gene matches. The CDR3 length is 15 residues. CDR1 and CDR2 from the germline V gene are MNHEY and SVGAGI.

CDR3 nucleotide sequence: TGTGCCAGCAGCCAAGGGCCTACCTATGGCTACACCTTC. Translating gives CASSQGPTYGYTF. The rearrangement links TRBV14 to TRBJ1-2, with D hard to call. Germline values: CDR1 SGHDN, CDR2 FVKESK. The CDR3 loop spans 13 amino acids. Trimming shortened V by 1 base and J by 4 bases, and 7 bases separated the two germline ends.

The chain carries TRBV5-5 and TRBJ2-3; TRBD2 agrees at 8 bases. After removal of 3 bases from V and 1 base from J, the junction contained 10 bases not matched to a gene. The V gene's germline CDR1 is SGHKS and CDR2 YYEKEE (reference sequence). This CDR3 is built from 17 residues. DNA of the CDR3: TGTGCCAGCAGCTGGGGGGCTAGCGGGCGGGGCACAGATACGCAGTATTTT. Protein: CASSWGASGRGTDTQYF.

This clonotype was counted a few times. This chain joins TRBV9 and TRBJ2-7, with 14 bases fitting TRBD2. From germline, CDR1 is SGDLS and CDR2 YYNGEE. V was pared by 4 bases and J by 2 bases, with 5 bases of the junction left unmatched. The CDR3 length is 16 residues. CDR3: CASSPRTSGRPYEQYF. The CDR3 DNA is TGTGCCAGCAGCCCGCGGACTAGCGGGAGGCCCTACGAGCAGTACTTC. Combining the CDR3 with reference TRBV9 and TRBJ2-7 gives the whole variable domain DSGVTQTPKHLITATGQRVTLRCSPRSGDLSVYWYQQSLDQGLQFLIQYYNGEERAKGNILERFSAQQFPDLHSELNLSSLELGDSALYFCASSPRTSGRPYEQYFGPGTRLTVT.

This clonotype has more than one count but fewer than ten. This rearrangement joins TRBV10-3 to TRBJ1-2; TRBD1 might be the D (6 bases). The CDR3 consists of 13 residues. V lost 3 bases and J lost 4, with 9 bases in between. Germline V lookup: CDR1 ENHRY, CDR2 SYGVKD. This chain's CDR3 is CAISDGTSYGYTF. As DNA, the CDR3 is TGTGCCATCAGTGACGGGACAAGCTATGGCTACACCTTC.

The chain combines TRBV6-5 with TRBJ2-6; perhaps TRBD1 as D (5 bases). The CDR3 covers 15 residues. Per germline, CDR1 MNHEY and CDR2 SVGAGI. Between the trimmed V and J ends, which lost 5 bases and 0 bases, there was a span of 8 bases. The CDR3 is CASSRGFSGANVLTF. For the CDR3, the DNA is TGTGCCAGCAGTAGGGGTTTCTCTGGGGCCAACGTCCTGACTTTC.

The V call is TRBV6-2 or TRBV6-3, the J call TRBJ2-1, with D possibly being TRBD1 or TRBD2 (6 bases each). V lost 0 bases to trimming and J lost 9 bases, with 9 bases between them. The CDR3 is 13 residues long. Germline V gives CDR1 MNHEY, CDR2 SVGEGT. The CDR3 nucleotides are TGTGCCAGCAGTTACTCGGAGGGGGGTGAGCAGTTCTTC. Translating gives CASSYSEGGEQFF.

This chain connects TRBV12-3 or TRBV12-4 to TRBJ1-2, with a possible D match to TRBD1 (6 bases). Trimming stripped 4 bases from V and 8 bases from J, with 11 bases between. This CDR3 has 12 amino acids. The CDR3 region is CASSWTAGGYTF. CDR3 bases: TGTGCCAGCAGTTGGACAGCCGGGGGCTACACCTTC.

V gene TRBV7-2 combines with J gene TRBJ2-3; D not certain. Trimming pared 7 bases from V and 2 bases from J, leaving 4 bases between. The CDR3 has 11 residues. Per the germline V gene, CDR1 is SGHTA and CDR2 is FQGNSA. The CDR3 region has the DNA TGTGCCAGCACCAACACAGATACGCAGTATTTT. This sequence encodes CASTNTDTQYF.

The rearrangement uses TRBV20-1 and TRBJ2-7; weak D call: TRBD1 (5 bases). The CDR3 spans 12 residues. CDR1 and CDR2 from the germline V gene are DFQATT and SNEGSKA (reference sequence). With 6 bases removed from V and 3 bases from J, the gap between germline ends came to 12 bases. CDR3 residues: CSARQSIYEQYF. CDR3 DNA: TGCAGTGCCCGACAGAGCATCTACGAGCAGTACTTC.

The sample holds many counts of this clonotype. The chain is built from TRBV29-1 and TRBJ2-5; D perhaps matches TRBD2 (5 bases). With 5 bases removed from V and 5 bases from J, the gap between germline ends came to 15 bases. Germline V gives CDR1 SQVTM, CDR2 ANQGSEA. CDR3 length: 13 amino acids. The CDR3 sequence: CSVLVGPGETQYF. As DNA, the CDR3 is TGCAGCGTTCTCGTCGGACCGGGGGAGACCCAGTACTTC.

This chain uses TRBV6-6 with TRBJ1-1; a possible D gene is TRBD1 (6 bases). The V gene lost 5 bases and the J gene lost 7 bases, with 14 bases spanning the gap. In germline, CDR1 is MNHNY, CDR2 SVGAGI (reference sequence). The CDR3 sequence is 13 residues long. Here the CDR3 reads CASSADRVREAFF. The CDR3 DNA sequence: TGTGCCAGCAGTGCGGACAGAGTTCGTGAAGCTTTCTTT.

This clonotype was detected many times. The V call is TRBV28, the J call TRBJ2-1; D gene ambiguous. Looked up from germline, CDR1 is MDHEN and CDR2 is SYDVKM. The CDR3 loop spans 14 amino acids. V was trimmed by 3 bases and J by 9 bases, leaving 15 bases between them. In DNA form, the CDR3 reads TGTGCCAGCAGTTTTCCCCCCTCCACCACTGAGCAGTTCTTC. Translating it yields CASSFPPSTTEQFF.

J is TRBJ1-2 and V is TRBV27; D may be TRBD1 (5 bases). The CDR3 is 11 amino acids. CDR1 and CDR2 (germline): MNHEY, SMNVEV (reference sequence). The V end was cut by 7 bases, the J end by 8 bases, with 11 bases between. DNA of the CDR3: TGTGCCAGCACTACAGGTCACGGCTACACCTTC. Protein sequence: CASTTGHGYTF.

The V and J genes are TRBV29-1 and TRBJ1-5; no clear D gene. CDR3 length: 9 amino acids. CDR1 and CDR2 (germline): SQVTM, ANQGSEA. Trimming pared 4 bases from V and 15 bases from J, leaving 10 bases between. The CDR3 region is CSVGIPRHF. CDR3 DNA sequence: TGCAGCGTTGGCATCCCTCGGCATTTT.

At least ten counts were recorded for this clonotype. The genes are TRBV7-6 and TRBJ2-3, with 7 bases lining up with TRBD2. V gave up 1 base and J gave up 2 bases; unmatched junction bases: 6. The length of the CDR3 is 16 residues. From germline, CDR1 is SGHVS and CDR2 FNYEAQ. CDR3 DNA: TGTGCCAGCAGCTTAGAGTTGACTAGCCCCACAGATACGCAGTATTTT. Amino acids: CASSLELTSPTDTQYF.

V gene TRBV3-1 combines with J gene TRBJ2-6; no firm D call. Trimming took 2 bases from V and 1 from J, leaving 0 bases between them. This CDR3 comprises 13 residues. From germline, CDR1 is LGHDT and CDR2 YNNKEL (reference sequence). The CDR3 DNA reads as TGTGCCAGCAGCCAATCTGGGGCCAACGTCCTGACTTTC. It yields the protein CASSQSGANVLTF.

On this clonotype itself: A much larger clone sits a single nucleotide away, making a read error possible. The rearrangement joins TRBV5-1 to TRBJ1-5; D uncertain. The CDR3 extends over 15 amino acids. Germline V CDR1 and CDR2: SGHRS, YFSETQ. The CDR3 nucleotides are TGCGCCAGCAGCTTGTGGGGAGGGCGGGAGCAGCCCCCGCATTTT. Its translation is CASSLWGGREQPPHF.

This clonotype was recorded a few times. The gene calls are TRBV6-5 and TRBJ2-7; 8 nucleotides agree with TRBD2. Trimming at V came to 0 bases and at J to 4 bases, leaving 8 bases not matched to a gene. There are 16 residues in the CDR3. Germline V gene sequence: CDR1 MNHEY, CDR2 SVGAGI. CDR3 amino acids: CASSYSIARGGYEQYF. The CDR3 nucleotides are TGTGCCAGCAGTTACTCGATCGCCCGGGGGGGATACGAGCAGTACTTC.

The chain employs TRBV5-5 and TRBJ2-1; D possibly corresponds to TRBD1 (5 bases). The CDR3 runs 15 residues. V shed 0 bases and J shed 9 bases, with 16 bases lying between them. Germline lookup yields CDR1 SGHKS and CDR2 YYEKEE (reference sequence). CDR3 loop: CASSLAWGTATEQFF. The CDR3 DNA reads TGTGCCAGCAGCTTGGCGTGGGGCACGGCTACTGAGCAGTTCTTC.

Only a few counts were recorded for this clonotype. The gene calls are TRBV20-1 and TRBJ2-5; tentatively, D is TRBD2 (6 bases). Deletions cut 4 bases from V and 3 bases from J, with 12 bases between. The germline V gene encodes CDR1 DFQATT and CDR2 SNEGSKA (reference sequence). This CDR3 contains 13 residues. CDR3 DNA sequence: TGCAGTGCTACCGGGGGTGGAGAAGAGACCCAGTACTTC. Translating it yields CSATGGGEETQYF.

This clonotype was picked up a small number of times. This chain connects TRBV20-1 to TRBJ2-5, with 10 bases lining up with TRBD2. CDR1 and CDR2 from the germline V gene are DFQATT and SNEGSKA (reference sequence). Germline trimming cut 6 bases from V and 2 bases from J; bases unmatched to any gene: 9. This CDR3 region has 15 residues. The CDR3 reads CSARTSGPLQETQYF. For the CDR3, the DNA is TGCAGTGCCAGGACTAGCGGACCGCTACAAGAGACCCAGTACTTC.

This clonotype has just a few counts. The gene calls are TRBV15 and TRBJ2-2; D uncertain. This CDR3 is 13 amino acids long. Per germline, CDR1 LNHNV and CDR2 YYDKDF (reference sequence). Trimming took off 2 bases at V and 5 bases at J, with 6 bases between the two ends. Here the CDR3 reads CATSRRGTGELFF. The CDR3 bases are TGTGCCACCAGCAGACGTGGGACCGGGGAGCTGTTTTTT.